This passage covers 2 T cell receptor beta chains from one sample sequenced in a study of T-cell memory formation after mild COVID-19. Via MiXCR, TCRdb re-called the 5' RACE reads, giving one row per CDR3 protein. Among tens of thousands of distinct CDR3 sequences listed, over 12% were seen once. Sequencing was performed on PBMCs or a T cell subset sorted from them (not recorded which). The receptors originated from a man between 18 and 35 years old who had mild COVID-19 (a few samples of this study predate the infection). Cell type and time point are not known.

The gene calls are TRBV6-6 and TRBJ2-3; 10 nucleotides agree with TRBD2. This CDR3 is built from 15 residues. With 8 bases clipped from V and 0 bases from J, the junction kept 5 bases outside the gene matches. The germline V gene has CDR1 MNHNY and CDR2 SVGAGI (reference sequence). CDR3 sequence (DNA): TGTGCCAGCCACCTAGCGGGGGTCAGCACAGATACGCAGTATTTT. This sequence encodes CASHLAGVSTDTQYF.

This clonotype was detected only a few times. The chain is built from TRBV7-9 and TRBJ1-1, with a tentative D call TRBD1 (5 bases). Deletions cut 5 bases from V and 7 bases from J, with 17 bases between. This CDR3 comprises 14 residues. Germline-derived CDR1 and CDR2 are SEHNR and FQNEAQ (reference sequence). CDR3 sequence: CASSARVGYGEAFF. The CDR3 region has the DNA TGTGCCAGCAGCGCCAGGGTGGGGTACGGTGAAGCTTTCTTT.